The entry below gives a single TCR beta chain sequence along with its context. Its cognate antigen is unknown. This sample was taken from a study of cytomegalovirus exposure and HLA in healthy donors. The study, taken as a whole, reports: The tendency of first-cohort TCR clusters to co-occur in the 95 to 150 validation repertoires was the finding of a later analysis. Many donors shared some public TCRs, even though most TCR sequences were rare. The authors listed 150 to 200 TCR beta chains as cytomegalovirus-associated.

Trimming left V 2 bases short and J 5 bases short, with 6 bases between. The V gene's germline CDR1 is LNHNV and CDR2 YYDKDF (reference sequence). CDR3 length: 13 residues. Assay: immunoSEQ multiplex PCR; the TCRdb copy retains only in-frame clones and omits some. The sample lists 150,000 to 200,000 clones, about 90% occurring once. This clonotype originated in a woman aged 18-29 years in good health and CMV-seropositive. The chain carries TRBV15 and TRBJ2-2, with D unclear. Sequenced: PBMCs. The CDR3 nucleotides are TGTGCCACCAGCAGACAGAAGACCGGGGAGCTGTTTTTT. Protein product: CATSRQKTGELFF.